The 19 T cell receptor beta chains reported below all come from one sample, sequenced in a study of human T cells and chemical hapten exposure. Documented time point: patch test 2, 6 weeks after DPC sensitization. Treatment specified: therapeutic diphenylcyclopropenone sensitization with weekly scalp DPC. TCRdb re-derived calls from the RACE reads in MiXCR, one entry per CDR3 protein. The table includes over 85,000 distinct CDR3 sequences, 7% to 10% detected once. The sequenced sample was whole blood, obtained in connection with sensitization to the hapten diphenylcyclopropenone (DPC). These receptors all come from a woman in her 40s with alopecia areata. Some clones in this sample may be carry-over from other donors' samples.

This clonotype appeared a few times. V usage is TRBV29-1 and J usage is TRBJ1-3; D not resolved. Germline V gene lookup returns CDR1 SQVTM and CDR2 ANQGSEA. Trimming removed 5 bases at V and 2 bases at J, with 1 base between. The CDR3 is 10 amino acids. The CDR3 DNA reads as TGCAGCGTTACTGGAAACACCATATATTTT. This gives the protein CSVTGNTIYF.

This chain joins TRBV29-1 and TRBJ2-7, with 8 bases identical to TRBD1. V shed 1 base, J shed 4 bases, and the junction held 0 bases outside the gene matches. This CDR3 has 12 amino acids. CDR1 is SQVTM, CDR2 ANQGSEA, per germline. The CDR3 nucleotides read TGCAGCGTTGAAGGACAGGGGTACGAGCAGTACTTC. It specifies CSVEGQGYEQYF.

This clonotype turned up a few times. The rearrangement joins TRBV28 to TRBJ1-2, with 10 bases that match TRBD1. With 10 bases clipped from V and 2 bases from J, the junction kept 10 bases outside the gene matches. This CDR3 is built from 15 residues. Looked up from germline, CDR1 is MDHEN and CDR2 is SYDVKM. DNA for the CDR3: TGTGCCATCCCGAGGGGACAGGGGACGAACTATGGCTACACCTTC. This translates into CAIPRGQGTNYGYTF.

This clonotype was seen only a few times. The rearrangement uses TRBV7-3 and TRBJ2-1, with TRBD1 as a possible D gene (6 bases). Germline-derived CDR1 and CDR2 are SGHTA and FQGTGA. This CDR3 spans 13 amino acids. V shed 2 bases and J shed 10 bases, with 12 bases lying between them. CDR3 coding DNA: TGTGCCAGCAGCTTATTCCAGGGGCGGGAGCAGTTCTTC. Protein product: CASSLFQGREQFF.

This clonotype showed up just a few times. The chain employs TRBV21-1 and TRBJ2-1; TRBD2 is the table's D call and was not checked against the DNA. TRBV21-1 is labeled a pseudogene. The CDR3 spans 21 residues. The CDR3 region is CASTPAASGSPGGGSYNEQFF. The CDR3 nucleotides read TGTGCCAGCACCCCGGCAGCTAGCGGGAGCCCCGGCGGTGGGTCCTACAATGAGCAGTTCTTC.

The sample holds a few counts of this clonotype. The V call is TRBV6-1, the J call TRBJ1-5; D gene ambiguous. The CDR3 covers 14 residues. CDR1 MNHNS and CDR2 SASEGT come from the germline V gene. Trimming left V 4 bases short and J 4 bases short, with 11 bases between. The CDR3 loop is CASSGERRNQPQHF. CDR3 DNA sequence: TGTGCCAGCAGTGGGGAGAGGCGTAATCAGCCCCAGCATTTT.

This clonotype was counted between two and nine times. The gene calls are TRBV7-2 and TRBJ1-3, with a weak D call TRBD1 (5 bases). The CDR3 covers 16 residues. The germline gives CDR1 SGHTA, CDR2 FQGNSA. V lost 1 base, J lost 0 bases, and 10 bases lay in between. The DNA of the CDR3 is TGTGCCAGCAGCTTAGTACGGGGGACCTCTGGAAACACCATATATTTT. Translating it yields CASSLVRGTSGNTIYF.

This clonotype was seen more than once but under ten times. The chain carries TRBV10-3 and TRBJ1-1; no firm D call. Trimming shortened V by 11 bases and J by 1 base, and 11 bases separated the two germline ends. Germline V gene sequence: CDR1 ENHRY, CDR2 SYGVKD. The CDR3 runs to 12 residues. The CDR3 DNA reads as TGTGCCTCCGGGTCGCCGAACACTGAAGCTTTCTTT. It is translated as CASGSPNTEAFF.

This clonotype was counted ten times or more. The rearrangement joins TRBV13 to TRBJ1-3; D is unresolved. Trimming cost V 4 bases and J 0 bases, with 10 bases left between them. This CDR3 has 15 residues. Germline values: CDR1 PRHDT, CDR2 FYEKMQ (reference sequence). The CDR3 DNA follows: TGTGCCAGCAGCTCAAACAGAGGCTCTGGAAACACCATATATTTT. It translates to CASSSNRGSGNTIYF.

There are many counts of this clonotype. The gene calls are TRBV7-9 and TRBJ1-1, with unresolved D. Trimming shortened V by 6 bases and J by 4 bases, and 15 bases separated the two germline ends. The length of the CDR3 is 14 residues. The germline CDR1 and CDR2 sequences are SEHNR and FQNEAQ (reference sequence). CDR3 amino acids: CASSSTVWATEAFF. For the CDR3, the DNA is TGTGCCAGCAGTAGCACTGTGTGGGCCACTGAAGCTTTCTTT.

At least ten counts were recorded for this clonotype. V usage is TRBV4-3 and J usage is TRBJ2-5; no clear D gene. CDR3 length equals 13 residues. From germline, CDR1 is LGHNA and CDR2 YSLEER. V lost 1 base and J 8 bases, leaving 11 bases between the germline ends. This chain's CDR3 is CASSQASESTQYF. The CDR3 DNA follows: TGCGCCAGCAGCCAAGCGTCTGAGAGTACCCAGTACTTC.

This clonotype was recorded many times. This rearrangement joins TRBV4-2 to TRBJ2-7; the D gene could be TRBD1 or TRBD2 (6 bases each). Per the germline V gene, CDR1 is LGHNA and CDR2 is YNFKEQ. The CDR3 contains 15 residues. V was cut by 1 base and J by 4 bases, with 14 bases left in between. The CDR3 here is CASSQGGGGQYEQYF. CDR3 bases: TGTGCCAGCAGCCAAGGTGGAGGGGGGCAGTACGAGCAGTACTTC.

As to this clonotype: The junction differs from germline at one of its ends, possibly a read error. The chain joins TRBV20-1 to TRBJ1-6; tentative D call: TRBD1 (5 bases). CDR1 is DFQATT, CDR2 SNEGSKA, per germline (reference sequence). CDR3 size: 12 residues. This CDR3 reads CSARGTGSLLHF. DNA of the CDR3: TGCAGTGCTAGGGGGACCGGATCACTCCTCCACTTT.

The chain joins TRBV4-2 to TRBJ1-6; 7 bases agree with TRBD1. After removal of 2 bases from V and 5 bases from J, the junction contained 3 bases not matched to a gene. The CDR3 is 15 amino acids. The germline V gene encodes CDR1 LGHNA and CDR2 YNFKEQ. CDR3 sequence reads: CASSQLQGHNSPLHF. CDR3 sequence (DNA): TGTGCCAGCAGCCAACTACAGGGGCATAATTCACCCCTCCACTTT.

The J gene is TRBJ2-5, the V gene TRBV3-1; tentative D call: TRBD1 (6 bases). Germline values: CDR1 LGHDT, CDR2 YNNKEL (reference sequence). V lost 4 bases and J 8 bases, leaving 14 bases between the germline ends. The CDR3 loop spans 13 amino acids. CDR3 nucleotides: TGTGCCAGCAGCCCGACAGGTAGCAACACCCAGTACTTC. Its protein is CASSPTGSNTQYF.

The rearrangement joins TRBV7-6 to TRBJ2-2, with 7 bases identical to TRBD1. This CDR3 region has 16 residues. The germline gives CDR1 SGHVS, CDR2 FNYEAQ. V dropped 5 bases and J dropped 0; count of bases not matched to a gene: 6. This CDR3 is CASSPLQGANTGELFF. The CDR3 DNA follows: TGTGCCAGCAGCCCGCTCCAGGGGGCGAACACCGGGGAGCTGTTTTTT. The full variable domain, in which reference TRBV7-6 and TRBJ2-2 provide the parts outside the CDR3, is GAGVSQSPRYKVTKRGQDVALRCDPISGHVSLYWYRQALGQGPEFLTYFNYEAQQDKSGLPNDRFSAERPEGSISTLTIQRTEQRDSAMYRCASSPLQGANTGELFFGEGSRLTVL.

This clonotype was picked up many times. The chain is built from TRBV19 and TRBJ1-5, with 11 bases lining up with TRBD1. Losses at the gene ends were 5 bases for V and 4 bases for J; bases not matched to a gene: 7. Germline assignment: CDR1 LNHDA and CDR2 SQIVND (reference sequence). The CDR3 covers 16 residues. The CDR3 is CASSSLGTGGNQPQHF. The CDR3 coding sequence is TGTGCCAGTAGTTCGCTCGGGACAGGGGGAAATCAGCCCCAGCATTTT. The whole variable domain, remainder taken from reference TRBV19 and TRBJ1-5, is DGGITQSPKYLFRKEGQNVTLSCEQNLNHDAMYWYRQDPGQGLRLIYYSQIVNDFQKGDIAEGYSVSREKKESFPLTVTSAQKNPTAFYLCASSSLGTGGNQPQHFGDGTRLSIL.

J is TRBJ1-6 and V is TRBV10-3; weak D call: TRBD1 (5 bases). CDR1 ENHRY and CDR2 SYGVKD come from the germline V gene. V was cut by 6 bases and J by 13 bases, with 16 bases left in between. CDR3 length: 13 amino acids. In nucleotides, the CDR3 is TGTGCCATCAGCCCCGGGACCTCCGACCCCCTCCACTTT. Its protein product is CAISPGTSDPLHF.

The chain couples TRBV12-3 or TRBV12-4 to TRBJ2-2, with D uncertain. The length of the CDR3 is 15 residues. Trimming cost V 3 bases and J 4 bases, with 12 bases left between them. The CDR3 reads CASSFLLRGTGELFF. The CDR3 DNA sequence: TGTGCCAGCAGTTTCCTCCTGAGAGGCACCGGGGAGCTGTTTTTT.